Listed below are T cell receptor beta chains from one sample, sequenced in a study of cytomegalovirus exposure and HLA in healthy donors. Produced via immunoSEQ multiplex PCR; TCRdb's table is partial and in-frame only. This sample contains roughly 150,000 clones. The sample comprised PBMCs. The source of these receptors is a woman aged 45-60 years in good health and CMV-seronegative. Each CDR3 is given with its conserved first and last residue. D genes are given only for firm matches.

>TRBJ1-1|TRBD1|TRBV18
CASSPTARGTGGEGAFF
TGTGCCAGCTCACCTACGGCCCGCGGGACAGGGGGCGAGGGGGCTTTCTTT
>TRBJ1-6|.|TRBV11-3
CASSLAVWGTRAGALHF
TGTGCCAGCAGCTTAGCGGTCTGGGGCACCCGAGCTGGGGCCCTCCACTTT
>TRBJ2-2|TRBD2|TRBV7-2
CASSLYGLAGSGGTGELFF
TGTGCCAGCAGCTTATACGGACTAGCGGGTTCAGGGGGTACCGGGGAGCTGTTTTTT
>TRBJ2-3|TRBD1|TRBV30
CAWSTGTGGSDTQYF
TGTGCCTGGAGCACCGGGACAGGGGGTTCAGATACGCAGTATTTT
>TRBJ1-4|.|TRBV7-2
CASSLGAREKLFF
TGTGCCAGCAGCTTAGGGGCCCGTGAAAAACTGTTTTTT
>TRBJ2-7|.|TRBV28
CASSLSLSYEQYF
TGTGCCAGCAGTTTATCCCTCAGCTACGAGCAGTACTTC
>TRBJ1-2|.|TRBV28
CASTPIQGIHYGYTF
TGTGCCAGCACCCCGATCCAGGGGATTCACTATGGCTACACCTTC
>TRBJ1-1|.|TRBV28
CASSFGGTEAFF
TGTGCCAGCAGTTTCGGAGGCACTGAAGCTTTCTTT
>TRBJ2-3|.|TRBV6-5
CASSPGLTTDTQYF
TGTGCCAGCAGCCCCGGACTTACCACAGATACGCAGTATTTT
>TRBJ1-5|.|TRBV18
CASSPYGEYSNQPQHF
TGTGCCAGCTCACCGTACGGGGAATATAGCAATCAGCCCCAGCATTTT